This passage covers 4 T cell receptor beta chains from one sample sequenced in a study of blood T cell repertoires in COVID-19. Using immunoSEQ multiplex PCR, the repertoire was profiled, and TCRdb retains in-frame clones only, with some absent. Of 330,000 or so clones in the sample, 87% are singletons; the top ten hold around 9.9%. The sample taken for sequencing was peripheral blood. Receptors were obtained from a young man with COVID-19, enrolled during active disease.

This rearrangement joins TRBV19 to TRBJ1-5; D might be TRBD1 (6 bases). This CDR3 spans 16 amino acids. Trimming removed 5 bases at V and 5 bases at J, with 19 bases between. Germline V gene data show CDR1 as LNHDA and CDR2 as SQIVND (reference sequence). Written as DNA, the CDR3 is TGTGCCAGTAGTCCCCTGCCAGGGGCCCTATATCAGCCCCAGCATTTT. Its protein product is CASSPLPGALYQPQHF.

Only one count was recorded for this clone. CDR3: CASSLDRHNEQFF. For the CDR3, the DNA is TGTGCCAGCAGCTTAGACAGACACAATGAGCAGTTCTTC. The chain carries TRBV7-2 and TRBJ2-1, with D uncertain. The germline gives CDR1 SGHTA, CDR2 FQGNSA. V was pared by 1 base and J by 5 bases, with 6 bases between. This CDR3 comprises 13 residues.

The genes are TRBV27 and TRBJ1-1, with unresolved D. Deletions cut 4 bases from V and 0 bases from J, with 6 bases between. Germline V lookup: CDR1 MNHEY, CDR2 SMNVEV (reference sequence). This CDR3 spans 13 amino acids. CDR3 residues: CASSSILNTEAFF. The CDR3 bases are TGTGCCAGCAGTTCTATATTGAACACTGAAGCTTTCTTT.

The chain links TRBV11-2 to TRBJ2-1, with 9 bases identical to TRBD1. The V and J ends lost 5 bases and 12 bases, in that order; junction bases with no gene match: 8. The CDR3 is made up of 13 amino acids. Germline V lookup: CDR1 SGHAT, CDR2 FQNNGV. CDR3 nucleotide sequence: TGTGCCAGCAGCCGGGACAGGGATGGGTGGCAGTTCTTC. Amino acid sequence: CASSRDRDGWQFF.